A selection of T cell receptor beta chains follows, all from one sample in a study of identical twins. TCRdb passed the 5' RACE reads through MiXCR, listing each CDR3 protein once. The table lists 270,000 or so distinct CDR3 sequences, approximately 8.3% of them singletons, with around 3% in the top ten. These sequences were also reported in another study, on yellow fever vaccine responses in identical twins.

Specimen: CD8+ T cells sorted from blood. The receptors were gathered from a woman under 30 in good health. The CDR3 runs from the conserved cysteine through the conserved F or W. Each record gives: J gene, V gene, D gene, clone size, CDR3 protein, CDR3 DNA. A D gene is named only where the DNA matches it firmly. A clone size is listed for some rows: how often the clone was seen (once, few, many), or a class if it is expanded.

j_call: TRBJ2-7
v_call: TRBV7-9
d_call: TRBD1
clone_size: few
cdr3_aa: CASSSTRQGSSYEQYF
cdr3_nt: TGTGCCAGCAGCTCAACCCGACAGGGTAGCTCCTACGAGCAGTACTTC

j_call: TRBJ2-7
v_call: TRBV6-1
d_call: TRBD2
clone_size: .
cdr3_aa: CASSSGLAGRSYEQYF
cdr3_nt: TGTGCCAGCAGCTCGGGACTAGCGGGTCGCTCCTACGAGCAGTACTTC

j_call: TRBJ2-1
v_call: TRBV20-1
d_call: .
clone_size: many
cdr3_aa: CSARNPDSLRPINSYNEQFF
cdr3_nt: TGCAGTGCTAGAAACCCTGACTCCCTCCGACCCATTAACTCCTACAATGAGCAGTTCTTC

j_call: TRBJ2-7
v_call: TRBV7-8
d_call: TRBD1
clone_size: .
cdr3_aa: CASSPRDSRWERYF
cdr3_nt: TGTGCCAGCAGCCCCAGGGACAGCCGGTGGGAGAGGTACTTC

j_call: TRBJ2-2
v_call: TRBV29-1
d_call: .
clone_size: many
cdr3_aa: CSVVGQMNTGELFF
cdr3_nt: TGCAGCGTTGTCGGGCAGATGAACACCGGGGAGCTGTTTTTT

j_call: TRBJ2-1
v_call: TRBV2
d_call: TRBD2
clone_size: .
cdr3_aa: CASTPVGSGGADNEQFF
cdr3_nt: TGTGCCAGCACCCCGGTCGGTAGCGGGGGGGCGGATAATGAGCAGTTCTTC

j_call: TRBJ1-1
v_call: TRBV10-3
d_call: .
clone_size: few
cdr3_aa: CAISELTVNTEAFF
cdr3_nt: TGTGCCATCAGTGAGTTGACAGTGAACACTGAAGCTTTCTTT

j_call: TRBJ2-7
v_call: TRBV9
d_call: .
clone_size: .
cdr3_aa: CASSVALGQSYEQYF
cdr3_nt: TGTGCCAGCAGCGTAGCCCTGGGGCAGTCCTACGAGCAGTACTTC

j_call: TRBJ2-7
v_call: TRBV12-3/TRBV12-4
d_call: TRBD1
clone_size: many
cdr3_aa: CASILTGLGEQYF
cdr3_nt: TGTGCCAGCATCCTGACAGGGTTGGGCGAGCAGTACTTC

j_call: TRBJ2-3
v_call: TRBV4-1
d_call: .
clone_size: many
cdr3_aa: CASSQRVALRADTQYF
cdr3_nt: TGCGCCAGCAGCCAGCGGGTAGCGCTCAGGGCAGATACGCAGTATTTT

j_call: TRBJ1-1
v_call: TRBV19
d_call: .
clone_size: many
cdr3_aa: CASSRNEYTEAFF
cdr3_nt: TGTGCCAGTAGTCGTAACGAGTACACTGAAGCTTTCTTT

j_call: TRBJ2-2
v_call: TRBV7-9
d_call: TRBD2
clone_size: few
cdr3_aa: CASSPPPLAGVDGELFF
cdr3_nt: TGTGCCAGCAGCCCACCCCCGCTAGCGGGAGTTGACGGGGAGCTGTTTTTT

j_call: TRBJ1-1
v_call: TRBV5-1
d_call: .
clone_size: few
cdr3_aa: CASSSTQVYAEAFF
cdr3_nt: TGCGCCAGCAGCTCGACACAGGTTTACGCTGAAGCTTTCTTT

j_call: TRBJ1-1
v_call: TRBV7-9
d_call: .
clone_size: many
cdr3_aa: CASSSTGGNTEAFF
cdr3_nt: TGTGCCAGCAGCTCCACGGGGGGTAACACTGAAGCTTTCTTT

j_call: TRBJ1-1
v_call: TRBV13
d_call: .
clone_size: few
cdr3_aa: CASRSGVTEAFF
cdr3_nt: TGTGCCAGCAGGTCAGGGGTCACTGAAGCTTTCTTT

j_call: TRBJ2-7
v_call: TRBV5-1
d_call: TRBD1
clone_size: .
cdr3_aa: CASSFDITGQGVYEQYF
cdr3_nt: TGCGCCAGCAGCTTTGATATTACGGGACAGGGGGTCTACGAGCAGTACTTC

j_call: TRBJ1-4
v_call: TRBV6-1
d_call: .
clone_size: many
cdr3_aa: CASSDSFFGNEKLFF
cdr3_nt: TGTGCCAGCAGCGACAGTTTCTTCGGTAATGAAAAACTGTTTTTT

j_call: TRBJ2-3
v_call: TRBV7-9
d_call: .
clone_size: .
cdr3_aa: CATPGGPTDTQYF
cdr3_nt: TGTGCCACCCCTGGGGGGCCCACAGATACGCAGTATTTT

j_call: TRBJ2-7
v_call: TRBV2
d_call: .
clone_size: few
cdr3_aa: CASSEGPGLTYEQYF
cdr3_nt: TGTGCCAGCAGTGAAGGCCCAGGGCTGACCTACGAGCAGTACTTC

j_call: TRBJ2-3
v_call: TRBV7-9
d_call: TRBD2
clone_size: .
cdr3_aa: CAMLAAGGDTQYF
cdr3_nt: TGTGCCATGCTGGCAGCGGGAGGAGATACGCAGTATTTT

j_call: TRBJ2-1
v_call: TRBV6-6
d_call: .
clone_size: .
cdr3_aa: CASSLLIASEQFF
cdr3_nt: TGTGCCAGCAGTCTCCTAATAGCGTCTGAGCAGTTCTTC

j_call: TRBJ2-7
v_call: TRBV28
d_call: .
clone_size: .
cdr3_aa: CASSTPGLSYEQYF
cdr3_nt: TGTGCCAGCAGTACCCCCGGACTGAGCTACGAGCAGTACTTC

j_call: TRBJ2-7
v_call: TRBV29-1
d_call: TRBD2
clone_size: many
cdr3_aa: CSVDTGGAYEQYF
cdr3_nt: TGCAGCGTTGATACCGGGGGGGCTTACGAGCAGTACTTC

j_call: TRBJ1-1
v_call: TRBV28
d_call: TRBD1
clone_size: .
cdr3_aa: CASTLLPGTGVANTEAFF
cdr3_nt: TGTGCCAGCACCCTACTACCGGGGACAGGGGTAGCGAACACTGAAGCTTTCTTT